This TCR beta chain was sequenced during a study of graft-versus-host responses after intestinal transplantation. The germline CDR1 and CDR2 sequences are SGHNT and YYREEE (reference sequence). This CDR3 is built from 13 residues. Trimming cost V 0 bases and J 4 bases, with 7 bases left between them. Profiled with immunoSEQ multiplex PCR; TCRdb holds only in-frame clones, not every one. The table lists tens of thousands of clones, 75% to 95% of them singletons, with 7.6% in the top ten. Study results and limitations: Circulating GvH clone levels at their peak were associated with HvG declines (early post-transplant).

Worth noting for this clone: Its antigen is not identified.

The TCR comes from a human donor who was the organ donor for an intestinal transplant. This material consisted of unstimulated CD8+ T cells sorted from spleen or lymph node cells, taken before transplant. This chain uses TRBV5-4 with TRBJ1-1, with D perhaps matching TRBD1 (5 bases). CDR3 region: CASSLGQSTEAFF. DNA of the CDR3: TGTGCCAGCAGCTTGGGACAGAGCACTGAAGCTTTCTTT. Drawing the rest from reference TRBV5-4 and TRBJ1-1, the complete variable domain is ETGVTQSPTHLIKTRGQQVTLRCSSQSGHNTVSWYQQALGQGPQFIFQYYREEENGRGNFPPRFSGLQFPNYSSELNVNALELDDSALYLCASSLGQSTEAFFGQGTRLTVV.